Following are 8 T cell receptor beta chains from one sample sequenced in a study of control samples from healthy donors and cancer patients. Using immunoSEQ multiplex PCR, the repertoire was profiled, and TCRdb retains in-frame clones only, with some absent. The table has around 200,000 clones, 85% to 95% seen once. Sequencing input: blood. Receptors were obtained from a man between 18 and 35 years old in good health.

This clone was recorded only once. This chain connects TRBV5-1 to TRBJ2-1; 9 nucleotides match TRBD2. Germline values: CDR1 SGHRS, CDR2 YFSETQ. This CDR3 region has 16 residues. The ends lost 4 bases at V and 5 bases at J; junction bases unmatched: 10. The CDR3 loop is CASSPQAGTSNNEQFF. The CDR3 coding sequence is TGCGCCAGCAGCCCTCAAGCCGGGACTAGCAACAATGAGCAGTTCTTC.

This chain uses TRBV3-1 (or the pseudogene TRBV3-2) with TRBJ1-6; D perhaps matches TRBD1 (5 bases). Germline V CDR1 and CDR2: LGHDT, YNNKEL (reference sequence). This CDR3 is 16 amino acids long. Trimming cost V 3 bases and J 15 bases, with 24 bases left between them. The CDR3 loop reads CASSQRGSDWEFVLHF. CDR3 in DNA: TGTGCCAGCAGCCAGCGGGGGTCAGATTGGGAATTTGTCCTCCACTTT.

This clone has a single count. CDR3 nucleotides: TGCGCCAGCAGCTTCGGGGAAATGGGAAGTGGCTACACCTTC. This gives the protein CASSFGEMGSGYTF. The V gene is TRBV5-1, the J gene TRBJ1-2, with D uncertain. The germline V gene encodes CDR1 SGHRS and CDR2 YFSETQ. With 2 bases removed from V and 7 bases from J, the gap between germline ends came to 15 bases. This CDR3 spans 14 amino acids.

The chain uses TRBV6-4 and TRBJ1-1; no clear D. The CDR3 is 14 residues long. Germline lookup yields CDR1 MRHNA and CDR2 SNTAGT. V was cut by 6 bases and J by 4 bases, with 15 bases left in between. CDR3 protein: CASSGPCEGTEAFF. CDR3 nucleotides: TGTGCCAGCAGCGGGCCGTGTGAGGGCACTGAAGCTTTCTTT.

The chain recombines TRBV5-1 with TRBJ1-2; D perhaps matches TRBD1 (5 bases). CDR1 and CDR2 (germline): SGHRS, YFSETQ. This CDR3 has 18 amino acids. V lost 4 bases, J lost 4 bases, and 26 bases lay in between. Here the CDR3 reads CASSNFVGRARDGYGYTF. DNA for the CDR3: TGCGCCAGCAGCAACTTTGTAGGTCGGGCCAGGGATGGCTATGGCTACACCTTC.

V gene TRBV6-6 combines with J gene TRBJ1-1; TRBD1 matches 8 bases. CDR1 is MNHNY, CDR2 SVGAGI, per germline (reference sequence). V lost 5 bases, J lost 4 bases, and 15 bases stayed unmatched. The CDR3 is made up of 17 amino acids. Written as DNA, the CDR3 is TGTGCCAGCAGTCCCCGGACAGGGTCATCCCTGATCACTGAAGCTTTCTTT. This codes for CASSPRTGSSLITEAFF.

This chain links TRBV5-1 with TRBJ1-2; D is undetermined. The V gene lost 0 bases and the J gene lost 0 bases, with 9 bases spanning the gap. Germline-derived CDR1 and CDR2 are SGHRS and YFSETQ. The CDR3 runs to 15 residues. The CDR3 protein is CASSLDGLPNYGYTF. The CDR3 DNA reads TGCGCCAGCAGCTTGGACGGACTTCCTAACTATGGCTACACCTTC.

The rearrangement joins TRBV2 to TRBJ1-1; D gene unclear. The CDR3 spans 13 residues. Germline CDR1 and CDR2: SNHLY and FYNNEI. Trimming took off 5 bases at V and 0 bases at J, with 7 bases between the two ends. Here the CDR3 DNA reads TGTGCCAGCAGTAACAGCATGAACACTGAAGCTTTCTTT. This codes for CASSNSMNTEAFF.